This T cell receptor (beta chain) was retrieved from a study of beta chain features in type 1 diabetes. Study at large: Comparable age, gender and cell yields were observed in patients relative to healthy donors.

This clone has a handful of counts. Its antigen is not identified. Study conclusions and caveats: Possible PCR preference for shorter templates applied equally to patients and controls. All four CD4+ subsets from Type 1 diabetes patients carried moderately but significantly shorter TCRB CDR3s.

The whole isolated RNA underwent reverse transcription, so sequencing captured expressed TCRB transcripts. Generated by immunoSEQ multiplex PCR, the TCRdb table keeps only in-frame clones and is missing some. The table records 200,000 to 300,000 clones, 14% of them present only once. Sorting that relied on CD45RO/CCR7/CD25/CD127/CD95/CD27 yielded CD4+ naive, central memory, regulatory and stem cell-like memory cells. This clonotype was sampled from a woman in her forties in good health. Sequenced: naive CD4+ T cells from blood.

The CDR3 is CASSLQGPGTQYF. The CDR3 coding sequence is TGTGCCAGCAGCCTACAGGGCCCAGGGACCCAGTACTTC. The chain is built from TRBV27 and TRBJ2-5, with D maybe TRBD1 (6 bases). CDR1 is MNHEY, CDR2 SMNVEV, per germline (reference sequence). V was clipped by 6 bases and J by 7 bases, with 15 bases between them. The CDR3 is 13 amino acids.